The clone carrying this T cell receptor (beta chain) was observed a few times. Its target is not known. Looked up from germline, CDR1 is KGHSH and CDR2 is LQKENI. CDR3 length equals 13 residues. V was clipped by 3 bases and J by 4 bases, with 10 bases between them. Via MiXCR, TCRdb re-called the 5' RACE reads, giving one row per CDR3 protein. Among a few hundred thousand distinct CDR3 sequences listed, about an eighth were seen once. The sample is drawn from a study of T cells after yellow fever vaccination. General observations from the study: Highly abundant clonotypes carried over from the bulk population could end up in FACS-sorted repertoires as contaminants.

V is TRBV18 and J is TRBJ2-7; D is ambiguous. The starting material was CD4+ T cells sorted from PBMCs, obtained 45 days after the yellow fever booster vaccination. The TCR was taken from a man younger than 45 who received the YFV17D yellow fever vaccine. The CDR3 region is CASSPRPPYEQYF. Here the CDR3 DNA reads TGTGCCAGCTCACCCCGACCCCCATACGAGCAGTACTTC.